Below, 26 T cell receptor beta chains from the same sample are listed, as sequenced in a study of beta chain features in type 1 diabetes. Study-wide results and caveats: Among patients with Type 1 diabetes, TCRB CDR3s were moderately but significantly shorter in every one of the four CD4+ subsets.

The antigens these receptors bind are not known. The authors reverse transcribed all of the isolated RNA, so sequencing captured expressed TCRB transcripts. Assay used: immunoSEQ multiplex PCR; TCRdb lists only in-frame clones, some missing. Of 640,000 or so clones in the sample, around 15% are singletons; the top ten hold approximately 0.043%. Sample: naive CD4+ T cells from blood. All receptors come from a young man with type 1 diabetes.

V usage is TRBV18 and J usage is TRBJ1-1; no reliable D call. The CDR3 has 13 amino acids. The V end lost 4 bases, the J end lost 1 base, and 7 bases lay between the germline ends. Germline assignment: CDR1 KGHSH and CDR2 LQKENI. The CDR3 sequence: CASSQQTNTEAFF. As DNA, the CDR3 is TGTGCCAGCTCACAACAGACGAACACTGAAGCTTTCTTT.

V usage is TRBV30 and J usage is TRBJ2-1; 15 bases fit TRBD2. The V gene's germline CDR1 is GTSNPN and CDR2 SVGIG (reference sequence). Trimming removed 5 bases from V and 6 bases from J; junction bases left unmatched: 2. CDR3 size: 14 residues. This CDR3 reads CAWGTSGRFNEQFF. In DNA, the CDR3 is TGTGCCTGGGGGACTAGCGGGAGGTTCAATGAGCAGTTCTTC.

This chain uses TRBV6-5 with TRBJ1-5; TRBD1 might be the D (5 bases). The germline V gene has CDR1 MNHEY and CDR2 SVGAGI. CDR3 length: 15 residues. Trimming stripped 10 bases from V and 0 bases from J, with 16 bases between. In nucleotides, the CDR3 is TGTGCCACCCGGGATTCAGGGAATAGCAATCAGCCCCAGCATTTT. This gives the protein CATRDSGNSNQPQHF.

This clone was counted only a few times. The chain has TRBV29-1 and TRBJ2-2; 13 nucleotides align to TRBD2. The germline gives CDR1 SQVTM, CDR2 ANQGSEA. CDR3 size: 15 residues. V lost 6 bases, J lost 3 bases, and 4 bases stayed unmatched. This CDR3 is CSVAGTSGDTGELFF. The CDR3 DNA reads TGCAGCGTGGCCGGGACTAGCGGGGACACCGGGGAGCTGTTTTTT.

This clone has more than one count but fewer than ten. The gene calls are TRBV9 and TRBJ1-2, with D possibly matching TRBD1 (6 bases). Germline V gene data show CDR1 as SGDLS and CDR2 as YYNGEE. V gave up 4 bases and J gave up 7 bases, with 14 bases separating them. The CDR3 has 13 residues. As DNA, the CDR3 is TGTGCCAGCAGCCCAGGGGCGGGGGTTGGCTACACCTTC. This codes for CASSPGAGVGYTF.

CDR3 sequence reads: CACAKPSSSTDTQYF. CDR3 bases: TGTGCCTGCGCTAAGCCCTCCTCAAGCACAGATACGCAGTATTTT. V usage is TRBV30 and J usage is TRBJ2-3; no definite D call. The CDR3 runs 15 residues. Germline CDR1 reads GTSNPN; CDR2 reads SVGIG (reference sequence). With 6 bases removed from V and 0 bases from J, the gap between germline ends came to 16 bases.

In regard to this clone: This same CDR3 is encoded by further DNA sequences in the sample. The V call is TRBV29-1, the J call TRBJ1-5; D unresolved. Per the germline V gene, CDR1 is SQVTM and CDR2 is ANQGSEA. This CDR3 has 12 amino acids. Trimming removed 4 bases from V and 4 bases from J, with 8 bases in between. The CDR3 is CSVGGLNQPQHF. The CDR3 DNA is TGCAGCGTTGGTGGGTTGAATCAGCCCCAGCATTTT.

In its sample, this clone was seen a few times. V and J are TRBV18 and TRBJ2-2, with D uncertain. Germline V lookup: CDR1 KGHSH, CDR2 LQKENI. The CDR3 runs 14 residues. Between the trimmed V and J ends, which lost 3 bases and 4 bases, there was a span of 9 bases. CDR3 protein: CASSPPGGTGELFF. CDR3 bases: TGTGCCAGCTCACCCCCAGGCGGCACCGGGGAGCTGTTTTTT. The complete variable domain, with remaining parts taken from reference TRBV18 and TRBJ2-2, reads NAGVMQNPRHLVRRRGQEARLRCSPMKGHSHVYWYRQLPEEGLKFMVYLQKENIIDESGMPKERFSAEFPKEGPSILRIQQVVRGDSAAYFCASSPPGGTGELFFGEGSRLTVL.

The V gene is TRBV27, the J gene TRBJ1-1; D is uncertain. In germline, CDR1 is MNHEY, CDR2 SMNVEV (reference sequence). V was trimmed by 11 bases and J by 5 bases, leaving 18 bases between them. This CDR3 region has 13 residues. The CDR3 nucleotides are TGTGCCGTATCACGGGCTCCGGGGACTGAAGCTTTCTTT. Translating it yields CAVSRAPGTEAFF.

The chain has TRBV29-1 and TRBJ2-5; no firm D call. CDR3 length: 12 residues. Germline values: CDR1 SQVTM, CDR2 ANQGSEA. The V end was cut by 3 bases, the J end by 0 bases, with 5 bases between. The CDR3 nucleotides are TGCAGCGTTGACAGAAACCAAGAGACCCAGTACTTC. Residues: CSVDRNQETQYF. Based on the CDR3 plus reference TRBV29-1 and TRBJ2-5, the full variable domain is SAVISQKPSRDICQRGTSLTIQCQVDSQVTMMFWYRQQPGQSLTLIATANQGSEATYESGFVIDKFPISRPNLTFSTLTVSNMSPEDSSIYLCSVDRNQETQYFGPGTRLLVL.

This clone has more than one count but fewer than ten. This chain links TRBV18 with TRBJ2-7, with 9 bases identical to TRBD1. Germline V gene lookup returns CDR1 KGHSH and CDR2 LQKENI. The junction had 5 bases not matched to a gene; V was cut back by 6 bases and J by 2 bases. The CDR3 contains 14 residues. Here the CDR3 DNA reads TGTGCCAGCTCCGGACAGGGGACAGCCTACGAGCAGTACTTC. This translates into CASSGQGTAYEQYF. The variable domain in full, completed from reference TRBV18 and TRBJ2-7, reads NAGVMQNPRHLVRRRGQEARLRCSPMKGHSHVYWYRQLPEEGLKFMVYLQKENIIDESGMPKERFSAEFPKEGPSILRIQQVVRGDSAAYFCASSGQGTAYEQYFGPGTRLTVT.

As concerns this clone: One end of the junction does not line up with germline, which may come from a read error. V usage is TRBV6-5 and J usage is TRBJ2-3, with 10 bases fitting TRBD1. The CDR3 is 15 amino acids. Germline CDR1 and CDR2: MNHEY and SVGAGI. This CDR3 reads CASRGTGVLPDRQYF. Here the CDR3 DNA reads TGTGCCAGCAGGGGGACAGGGGTTCTCCCAGATAGGCAGTATTTT.

J is TRBJ1-2 and V is TRBV29-1; TRBD1 is a possible D gene (5 bases). The CDR3 is 12 amino acids. CDR1 and CDR2 from the germline V gene are SQVTM and ANQGSEA. The V end lost 5 bases, the J end lost 3 bases, and 10 bases lay between the germline ends. The CDR3 loop reads CSVSGSDYGYTF. CDR3 DNA sequence: TGCAGCGTTTCAGGGTCCGACTATGGCTACACCTTC.

With respect to this clone: Other DNA sequences in the sample encode the same CDR3. The chain couples TRBV30 to TRBJ1-5, with 10 bases matching TRBD1. The CDR3 sequence is 13 residues long. Per germline, CDR1 GTSNPN and CDR2 SVGIG (reference sequence). Trimming took 3 bases from V and 5 from J; bases not matched to a gene: 1. The CDR3 bases are TGTGCCTGGAGCGGACAGGGGGATCAGCCCCAGCATTTT. The encoded protein is CAWSGQGDQPQHF.

This clone was counted only a few times. The chain uses TRBV11-2 and TRBJ2-2; D gene uncertain. Germline values: CDR1 SGHAT, CDR2 FQNNGV. Trimming shortened V by 5 bases and J by 4 bases, and 8 bases separated the two germline ends. The CDR3 extends over 13 amino acids. In DNA, the CDR3 is TGTGCCAGCAGCCGTGCCGGCACCGGGGAGCTGTTTTTT. Its protein product is CASSRAGTGELFF.

The CDR3 DNA is TGTGCCAGCAGCCCAGCCTCTAGCGGGAACACAGATACGCAGTATTTT. This encodes CASSPASSGNTDTQYF. The chain carries TRBV28 and TRBJ2-3; 9 bases agree with TRBD2. Germline values: CDR1 MDHEN, CDR2 SYDVKM. The CDR3 has 16 residues. Trimming at V came to 6 bases and at J to 2 bases, leaving 9 bases not matched to a gene.

The sample holds one count of this clone. This chain joins TRBV2 and TRBJ2-1, with a possible D match to TRBD2 (6 bases). Germline lookup yields CDR1 SNHLY and CDR2 FYNNEI. The CDR3 contains 15 residues. V lost 6 bases and J lost 12, with 24 bases in between. CDR3 sequence reads: CASRWDLVGLWSQFF. The CDR3 DNA reads TGTGCCAGCAGATGGGACTTGGTTGGATTGTGGTCGCAGTTCTTC. Drawing the rest from reference TRBV2 and TRBJ2-1, the complete variable domain is EPEVTQTPSHQVTQMGQEVILRCVPISNHLYFYWYRQILGQKVEFLVSFYNNEISEKSEIFDDQFSVERPDGSNFTLKIRSTKLEDSAMYFCASRWDLVGLWSQFFGPGTRLTVL.

The chain employs TRBV29-1 and TRBJ1-2; D unclear. Germline lookup yields CDR1 SQVTM and CDR2 ANQGSEA. V lost 4 bases, J lost 7 bases, and 13 bases lay in between. The CDR3 sequence is 12 residues long. The CDR3 region is CSVGTPSLGYTF. The CDR3 DNA is TGCAGCGTTGGGACGCCCTCGCTTGGCTACACCTTC.

This clone has more than one count but fewer than ten. The chain combines TRBV14 with TRBJ2-7; tentatively, D is TRBD2 (5 bases). The CDR3 covers 12 residues. V lost 0 bases, J lost 6 bases, and 6 bases lay in between. CDR1 SGHDN and CDR2 FVKESK come from the germline V gene. The CDR3 region has the DNA TGTGCCAGCAGCCAAGATCGGGGCGAGCAGTACTTC. It translates to CASSQDRGEQYF.

V and J are TRBV4-1 and TRBJ1-1; perhaps TRBD1 as D (5 bases). The V and J ends lost 3 bases and 4 bases respectively, with 12 bases between them. Germline CDR1 MGHRA, CDR2 YSYEKL. This CDR3 spans 14 amino acids. The DNA of the CDR3 is TGCGCCAGCAGCCACCCCGGGGGGATCACTGAAGCTTTCTTT. Protein: CASSHPGGITEAFF.

This clone turned up a few times. V gene TRBV20-1 combines with J gene TRBJ2-5; weak D call: TRBD2 (5 bases). The CDR3 runs 11 residues. Germline CDR1 and CDR2: DFQATT and SNEGSKA (reference sequence). V shed 4 bases and J shed 4 bases, with 7 bases lying between them. Written as DNA, the CDR3 is TGCAGTGCTACCGCGGGAGAGACCCAGTACTTC. Translation: CSATAGETQYF.

This clone was counted only a few times. The chain joins TRBV25-1 to TRBJ2-5; 8 bases fit TRBD2. The CDR3 sequence is 16 residues long. Looked up from germline, CDR1 is MGHDK and CDR2 is SYGVNS. Losses at the gene ends were 6 bases for V and 4 bases for J; bases not matched to a gene: 13. The CDR3 bases are TGTGCCAGCAGCCGAGGCCCCCAAGCGGGAGTAGAGACCCAGTACTTC. This sequence encodes CASSRGPQAGVETQYF.

This clone has more than one count but fewer than ten. The V gene is TRBV2, the J gene TRBJ2-4; the D is unclear. V dropped 6 bases and J dropped 6 bases, with 18 bases sitting between them. Germline values: CDR1 SNHLY, CDR2 FYNNEI. The CDR3 consists of 15 residues. CDR3 residues: CASRLDRPEGNIQYF. The DNA for the CDR3 is TGTGCCAGCAGATTGGATCGACCCGAAGGAAACATTCAGTACTTC.

The gene calls are TRBV6-5 and TRBJ1-2; D unclear. Germline-derived CDR1 and CDR2 are MNHEY and SVGAGI. CDR3 length: 14 amino acids. Between the trimmed V and J ends, which lost 6 bases and 3 bases, there was a span of 14 bases. The CDR3 nucleotides read TGTGCCAGCAGCTTGCTGACCGGCTACTATGGCTACACCTTC. Its protein is CASSLLTGYYGYTF.

V usage is TRBV1 and J usage is TRBJ2-3; TRBD2, the D gene given by the table, was not confirmed from the DNA. TRBV1 is reported as a pseudogene. CDR3 length equals 18 residues. The CDR3 bases are TGCACCAGCAGCCAAGATCCGGGTTGGGACTCTAGCACAGATACGCAGTATTTT. It specifies CTSSQDPGWDSSTDTQYF.

The rearrangement uses TRBV5-4 and TRBJ2-7, with D perhaps given as TRBD1 or TRBD2 (5 bases each). V was clipped by 4 bases and J by 2 bases, with 19 bases between them. The length of the CDR3 is 16 residues. The germline V gene has CDR1 SGHNT and CDR2 YYREEE (reference sequence). This CDR3 is CASSTGGTGRTYEQYF. The DNA of the CDR3 is TGTGCCAGCAGCACTGGGGGAACCGGCCGCACCTACGAGCAGTACTTC.